This T cell receptor (beta chain) was recovered during a study of blood T cell repertoires in COVID-19. On the study more broadly: From T cells, B-cell-depleted T cells, or PBMCs came the material, which was cDNA or gDNA.

Sequencing was performed with immunoSEQ multiplex PCR; in TCRdb, only in-frame clones are kept and a portion is missing. The sample consists of 110,000 to 150,000 clones, about 86% of them appearing once. CDR1 is SGHRS, CDR2 YFSETQ, per germline. CDR3 length: 15 amino acids. The V and J ends lost 4 bases and 10 bases, in that order; junction bases with no gene match: 13. This receptor was taken from a human donor in a cohort sampled during active COVID-19. Sequencing input: peripheral blood. The chain links TRBV5-1 to TRBJ2-1; TRBD1 matches 8 bases. The DNA of the CDR3 is TGCGCCAGCAGCGAGCCAGGACAGGGCTTGAAGGAGCAGTTCTTC. Translation: CASSEPGQGLKEQFF.